A single sample gave rise to the 23 T cell receptor beta chains below, sequenced in a study of STAT5B mutations in CD4+ large granular lymphocyte leukemia. The assay was immunoSEQ multiplex PCR, and TCRdb's table has in-frame clones only and misses some. The table shows roughly 21,000 clones, with about 71% occurring only once. The sequencing input was CD4+ T cells from blood buffy coats. Receptors were obtained from a human donor in good health.

CDR3 sequence reads: CASSLYPLGFVNTGELFF. The CDR3 nucleotides are TGTGCCAGCAGCTTATACCCTTTGGGGTTTGTAAACACCGGGGAGCTGTTTTTT. The genes are TRBV11-3 and TRBJ2-2; D is unresolved. CDR3 length: 18 amino acids. Trimming cost V 2 bases and J 2 bases, with 18 bases left between them. The germline V gene has CDR1 SGHNT and CDR2 YENEEA.

This clone showed up just a few times. The chain recombines TRBV5-1 with TRBJ2-7; D may be TRBD1 or TRBD2 (5 bases each). There are 17 residues in the CDR3. Per germline, CDR1 SGHRS and CDR2 YFSETQ. V was pared by 2 bases and J by 4 bases, with 22 bases between. The CDR3 sequence: CASSFELGRRSVYEQYF. The CDR3 DNA reads TGCGCCAGCAGCTTTGAGTTGGGACGACGGTCAGTGTACGAGCAGTACTTC.

This chain uses TRBV28 with TRBJ1-2; 9 bases map to TRBD1. Germline CDR1 reads MDHEN; CDR2 reads SYDVKM. V dropped 6 bases and J dropped 7; count of bases not matched to a gene: 6. CDR3 length: 13 amino acids. The CDR3 DNA is TGTGCCAGCAGGACAGGGGGGATGGGTGGCTACACCTTC. Amino acid sequence: CASRTGGMGGYTF.

This clone was found a few times. The rearrangement uses TRBV5-6 and TRBJ1-1; D remains unclear. Germline values: CDR1 SGHDT, CDR2 YYEEEE. The CDR3 spans 12 residues. V shed 1 base and J shed 8 bases, with 9 bases lying between them. This CDR3 reads CASSLSRKEAFF. CDR3 DNA: TGTGCCAGCAGCTTGTCCAGAAAGGAAGCTTTCTTT. Together with reference TRBV5-6 and TRBJ1-1, the CDR3 gives the full variable domain: DAGVTQSPTHLIKTRGQQVTLRCSPKSGHDTVSWYQQALGQGPQFIFQYYEEEERQRGNFPDRFSGHQFPNYSSELNVNALLLGDSALYLCASSLSRKEAFFGQGTRLTVV.

V gene TRBV6-1 combines with J gene TRBJ1-2; no firm D call. Germline values: CDR1 MNHNS, CDR2 SASEGT. The CDR3 has 14 amino acids. Trimming cost V 8 bases and J 7 bases, with 20 bases left between them. In DNA form, the CDR3 reads TGTGCCAGCCGGGCCCCCGCCGGGATGGGTGGCTACACCTTC. This codes for CASRAPAGMGGYTF.

The rearrangement links TRBV11-2 to TRBJ2-1, with D possibly called TRBD1 or TRBD2 (5 bases each). CDR3 length equals 14 residues. The germline V and J ends were trimmed by 1 base and 4 bases, with 8 bases remaining between them. Germline CDR1 and CDR2: SGHAT and FQNNGV. The CDR3 region is CASSLAGPYNEQFF. DNA of the CDR3: TGTGCCAGCAGCTTAGCGGGACCTTACAATGAGCAGTTCTTC.

The chain is built from TRBV6-6 and TRBJ2-5, with D tentatively TRBD1 (6 bases). Per germline, CDR1 MNHNY and CDR2 SVGAGI (reference sequence). Trimming left V 5 bases short and J 5 bases short, with 12 bases between. The CDR3 runs to 13 residues. The CDR3 loop reads CASSVRQVETQYF. The CDR3 DNA reads TGTGCCAGCAGTGTACGACAGGTGGAGACCCAGTACTTC.

The CDR3, as DNA: TGTGCCAGCAGCTTTGATGGTGGGGGAGATGGAGCTTTCTTT. It is translated as CASSFDGGGDGAFF. This chain links TRBV7-6 with TRBJ1-1, with D possibly TRBD1 on 5 matching bases. Looked up from germline, CDR1 is SGHVS and CDR2 is FNYEAQ. With 3 bases removed from V and 10 bases from J, the gap between germline ends came to 18 bases. The CDR3 sequence is 14 residues long.

This sequence joins TRBV10-3 and TRBJ2-3; D perhaps matches TRBD2 (5 bases). Germline-derived CDR1 and CDR2 are ENHRY and SYGVKD. Trimming removed 1 base at V and 5 bases at J, with 19 bases between. CDR3 length equals 17 residues. CDR3 nucleotide sequence: TGTGCCATCAGTGAGTTAAGGCTCGGGTCAGGAGGAGATACGCAGTATTTT. Its protein product is CAISELRLGSGGDTQYF.

V gene TRBV5-6 combines with J gene TRBJ1-5, with 8 nucleotides matching TRBD1. V lost 4 bases to trimming and J lost 11 bases; unmatched junction nucleotides: 8. This CDR3 has 13 amino acids. Per the germline V gene, CDR1 is SGHDT and CDR2 is YYEEEE. This CDR3 is CASSLTGEQAQHF. In nucleotides, the CDR3 is TGTGCCAGCAGCCTGACAGGGGAGCAAGCCCAGCATTTT.

The gene calls are TRBV7-8 and TRBJ2-3; D may be TRBD2 (7 bases). Looked up from germline, CDR1 is SGHVS and CDR2 is FQNEAQ. CDR3 length: 17 amino acids. The V end was cut by 4 bases, the J end by 0 bases, with 17 bases between. CDR3 sequence reads: CASSSAGGRISTDTQYF. Here the CDR3 DNA reads TGTGCCAGCAGCTCGGCCGGGGGGCGAATAAGCACAGATACGCAGTATTTT. Filled out from reference TRBV7-8 and TRBJ2-3, the complete variable domain reads GAGVSQSPRYKVAKRGQDVALRCDPISGHVSLFWYQQALGQGPEFLTYFQNEAQLDKSGLPSDRFFAERPEGSVSTLKIQRTQQEDSAVYLCASSSAGGRISTDTQYFGPGTRLTVL.

The V gene is TRBV28, the J gene TRBJ2-2; D is uncertain. Germline lookup yields CDR1 MDHEN and CDR2 SYDVKM. Trimming shortened V by 1 base and J by 4 bases, and 4 bases separated the two germline ends. There are 13 residues in the CDR3. The CDR3 spells CASSLYSTGELFF. The CDR3 DNA reads as TGTGCCAGCAGTTTATACTCCACCGGGGAGCTGTTTTTT.

The chain recombines TRBV19 with TRBJ2-4; D possibly corresponds to TRBD1 (5 bases). The V gene's germline CDR1 is LNHDA and CDR2 SQIVND (reference sequence). The CDR3 is 14 residues long. The germline V and J ends were trimmed by 4 bases and 7 bases, with 14 bases remaining between them. The CDR3, as DNA: TGTGCCAGTAGTACAGGGAACATAGGGAACATTCAGTACTTC. This sequence encodes CASSTGNIGNIQYF.

V is TRBV19 and J is TRBJ2-3; TRBD2 might be the D (5 bases). Germline lookup yields CDR1 LNHDA and CDR2 SQIVND (reference sequence). V lost 3 bases, J lost 2 bases, and 9 bases lay in between. The length of the CDR3 is 14 residues. CDR3 sequence reads: CASSIGGYTDTQYF. Written as DNA, the CDR3 is TGTGCCAGTAGTATCGGCGGGTACACAGATACGCAGTATTTT.

V is TRBV18 and J is TRBJ2-3, with TRBD1 matching over 10 bases. J lost 3 bases, V lost 8 bases, and 2 bases had no gene match. The CDR3 extends over 13 amino acids. Germline CDR1 and CDR2: KGHSH and LQKENI. CDR3 sequence (DNA): TGTGCCAGCCGGACAGGGGGTACAGATACGCAGTATTTT. Protein sequence: CASRTGGTDTQYF.

J is TRBJ1-4 and V is TRBV5-1; no definite D call. Trimming removed 2 bases from V and 0 bases from J, with 5 bases in between. Germline CDR1 and CDR2: SGHRS and YFSETQ. The CDR3 extends over 14 amino acids. The CDR3 is CASSLGSTNEKLFF. CDR3 in DNA: TGCGCCAGCAGCTTAGGATCAACTAATGAAAAACTGTTTTTT.

The chain combines TRBV28 with TRBJ1-5; D is possibly TRBD1 (5 bases). The CDR3 totals 14 residues. Germline V CDR1 and CDR2: MDHEN, SYDVKM. V was trimmed by 2 bases and J by 6 bases, leaving 11 bases between them. The CDR3 sequence is CASSLVPDSQPQHF. Here the CDR3 DNA reads TGTGCCAGCAGTTTAGTTCCAGACAGTCAGCCCCAGCATTTT.

The chain has TRBV30 and TRBJ2-3; 10 bases line up with TRBD2. CDR3 length equals 16 residues. Germline CDR1 and CDR2: GTSNPN and SVGIG (reference sequence). V lost 4 bases and J lost 3; bases outside the gene matches: 10. This CDR3 is CAWIPPNSGGTDTQYF. In DNA form, the CDR3 reads TGTGCCTGGATCCCACCCAATAGCGGGGGGACAGATACGCAGTATTTT. Drawing the rest from reference TRBV30 and TRBJ2-3, the complete variable domain is SQTIHQWPATLVQPVGSPLSLECTVEGTSNPNLYWYRQAAGRGLQLLFYSVGIGQISSEVPQNLSASRPQDRQFILSSKKLLLSDSGFYLCAWIPPNSGGTDTQYFGPGTRLTVL.

The rearrangement joins TRBV13 to TRBJ1-3; tentatively, D is TRBD1 (5 bases). Looked up from germline, CDR1 is PRHDT and CDR2 is FYEKMQ (reference sequence). This CDR3 region has 15 residues. The V and J ends lost 2 bases and 4 bases respectively, with 12 bases between them. CDR3 residues: CASSLLTARGNTIYF. CDR3 DNA sequence: TGTGCCAGCAGCTTATTGACAGCGAGGGGAAACACCATATATTTT. Supplemented by reference TRBV13 and TRBJ1-3, the full variable domain reads AAGVIQSPRHLIKEKRETATLKCYPIPRHDTVYWYQQGPGQDPQFLISFYEKMQSDKGSIPDRFSAQQFSDYHSELNMSSLELGDSALYFCASSLLTARGNTIYFGEGSWLTVV.

Points on this clone: Mismatch with germline at one junction end may stem from a read error. The chain is built from TRBV28 and TRBJ1-5; tentative D call: TRBD1 (5 bases). The CDR3 contains 11 residues. CDR1 and CDR2 (germline): MDHEN, SYDVKM. The CDR3 nucleotides read TGTGCCAGCAGTTTACGGGGCCGGAGGTTTTTT. It encodes CASSLRGRRFF.

This chain uses TRBV20-1 with TRBJ2-1; D uncertain. The V and J ends lost 4 bases and 8 bases respectively, with 6 bases between them. This CDR3 is built from 10 residues. Germline CDR1 DFQATT, CDR2 SNEGSKA (reference sequence). DNA for the CDR3: TGCAGTGCTATTAAGTATGAGCAGTTCTTC. Translating gives CSAIKYEQFF.

The V gene is TRBV27, the J gene TRBJ2-6; D possibly corresponds to TRBD2 (5 bases). Germline V gives CDR1 MNHEY, CDR2 SMNVEV (reference sequence). The CDR3 runs to 15 residues. Trimming stripped 0 bases from V and 2 bases from J, with 5 bases between. CDR3 amino acids: CASSLSRAGANVLTF. Here the CDR3 DNA reads TGTGCCAGCAGTTTATCGAGGGCTGGGGCCAACGTCCTGACTTTC.

The CDR3 loop reads CASRGAGGSLEQYF. The CDR3 DNA is TGTGCCAGCAGGGGAGCGGGAGGGTCCCTCGAGCAGTACTTC. V is TRBV6-6 and J is TRBJ2-7; 10 bases align to TRBD2. The length of the CDR3 is 14 residues. The junction had 8 bases not matched to a gene; V was cut back by 6 bases and J by 6 bases. Germline V gives CDR1 MNHNY, CDR2 SVGAGI (reference sequence).